Listed below are T cell receptor beta chains from one sample, sequenced in a study of blood T cell repertoires in COVID-19. The data were produced by immunoSEQ multiplex PCR, yet TCRdb's version contains in-frame clones alone and is incomplete. The sample shows more than 300,000 clones, around 86% of them seen only once. Sequencing was done on a sample of peripheral blood. The origin of the receptors is a woman aged 50 to 60 with acute or convalescent COVID-19. CDR3s include the opening cysteine and the closing phenylalanine or tryptophan. Each record gives: CDR3 length, D gene, V gene, clone size, J gene, CDR3 protein, CDR3 DNA. D genes are given only for firm matches. Where a row states a size, it is once, few, many or the class of an expanded clone; other rows omit it.

14,TRBD1,TRBV10-3,.,TRBJ2-2,CAITGTGGTGELFF,TGTGCCATCACCGGGACAGGGGGCACCGGGGAGCTGTTTTTT
13,TRBD2,TRBV12-3/TRBV12-4,few,TRBJ2-7,CATRTSGNYEQYF,TGTGCCACCAGGACTAGCGGGAACTACGAGCAGTACTTC
14,TRBD1,TRBV11-2,.,TRBJ1-2,CASSQETGLDGYTF,TGTGCCAGCAGCCAAGAGACAGGGTTAGATGGCTACACCTTC
16,.,TRBV15,.,TRBJ1-4,CATSRDLRGRYEKLFF,TGTGCCACCAGCAGAGATTTGCGGGGGAGATATGAAAAACTGTTTTTT
12,TRBD2,TRBV28,.,TRBJ2-1,CASSPSGREQFF,TGTGCCAGCAGCCCTAGCGGGAGGGAGCAGTTCTTC
17,TRBD2,TRBV7-3,.,TRBJ2-1,CASSHTKREGRYNEQFF,TGTGCCAGCAGCCACACAAAGCGGGAGGGCCGTTACAATGAGCAGTTCTTC
14,TRBD1,TRBV28,.,TRBJ1-4,CASSTQGVKEKLFF,TGTGCCAGCAGCACACAGGGGGTGAAGGAAAAACTGTTTTTT
13,.,TRBV6-4,.,TRBJ1-2,CASSDYLAGSLTF,TGTGCCAGCAGTGACTACTTGGCAGGTTCACTCACCTTC
14,.,TRBV6-5,.,TRBJ1-4,CASSKRLGFEKLFF,TGTGCCAGCAGTAAGCGACTTGGATTTGAAAAACTGTTTTTT
15,TRBD1,TRBV3-1/TRBV3-2,.,TRBJ1-2,CASSHHGQGPYGYTF,TGTGCCAGCAGCCACCATGGACAGGGACCCTATGGCTACACCTTC
14,TRBD1,TRBV7-9,.,TRBJ2-7,CASSSTGNGNEQYF,TGTGCCAGCAGCTCGACAGGGAATGGGAACGAGCAGTACTTC
16,.,TRBV15,.,TRBJ2-2,CATSRDSSLNTGELFF,TGTGCCACCAGCAGGGACAGTTCTTTAAACACCGGGGAGCTGTTTTTT
15,.,TRBV10-3,.,TRBJ1-3,CAISESGGDGNTIYF,TGTGCCATCAGTGAGTCAGGAGGGGATGGAAACACCATATATTTT
13,.,TRBV3-1/TRBV3-2,.,TRBJ2-5,CASSLGLQETQYF,TGTGCCAGCAGCTTGGGACTCCAAGAGACCCAGTACTTC
13,TRBD1,TRBV7-7,.,TRBJ2-7,CASSFEGAREQYF,TGTGCTAGCAGCTTTGAGGGGGCGAGGGAGCAGTACTTC
16,TRBD2,TRBV5-1,.,TRBJ2-5,CASSSGLAGAGETQYF,TGCGCCAGCAGCTCGGGACTAGCGGGAGCGGGGGAGACCCAGTACTTC
18,.,TRBV23-1,.,TRBJ1-4,CASSQSLTASAINEKLFF,TGCGCCAGCAGTCAATCGTTGACAGCTTCCGCCATTAATGAAAAACTGTTTTTT
15,TRBD1,TRBV27,.,TRBJ1-5,CASSAQTGALQPQHF,TGTGCCAGCAGTGCCCAGACAGGGGCCCTTCAGCCCCAGCATTTT
12,.,TRBV5-6,.,TRBJ2-7,CASSLSTYEQYF,TGTGCCAGCAGCTTATCTACCTACGAGCAGTACTTC
14,.,TRBV2,.,TRBJ1-4,CASSGGATNEKLFF,TGTGCCAGCAGTGGAGGAGCAACTAATGAAAAACTGTTTTTT
13,.,TRBV30,.,TRBJ1-4,CAWRDGQYEKLFF,TGTGCCTGGAGAGATGGACAGTACGAAAAACTGTTTTTT
12,.,TRBV28,.,TRBJ2-3,CASRSSTDTQYF,TGTGCCAGCAGGAGTAGCACAGATACGCAGTATTTT
15,TRBD2,TRBV7-3,few,TRBJ2-1,CASSLTSGSRDEQFF,TGTGCCAGCAGCTTAACTAGCGGGAGCCGGGATGAGCAGTTCTTC
12,.,TRBV29-1,.,TRBJ2-3,CSAGQSTDTQYF,TGCAGCGCAGGACAGAGCACAGATACGCAGTATTTT
15,.,TRBV27,.,TRBJ2-2,CASSLEPGGSGELFF,TGTGCCAGCAGTTTAGAGCCCGGAGGCTCCGGGGAGCTGTTTTTT
15,.,TRBV15,.,TRBJ1-2,CATSRDLGAIYGYTF,TGTGCCACCAGCAGAGACCTAGGGGCCATCTATGGCTACACCTTC
13,TRBD2,TRBV18,.,TRBJ2-7,CASSAGRRDEQYF,TGTGCCAGCTCGGCCGGGAGGCGGGACGAGCAGTACTTC
14,.,TRBV5-1,.,TRBJ2-5,CASSGQGVQETQYF,TGCGCCAGCAGCGGGCAGGGTGTCCAAGAGACCCAGTACTTC
11,.,TRBV29-1,.,TRBJ1-2,CSSTNTYGYTF,TGCAGCTCAACGAACACCTATGGCTACACCTTC
14,.,TRBV28,.,TRBJ2-7,CASSSGQTSYEQYF,TGTGCCAGCAGTTCAGGACAGACCTCCTACGAGCAGTACTTC
13,.,TRBV27,.,TRBJ2-1,CASSPLDRIGQFF,TGTGCCAGCAGTCCCCTCGACAGGATAGGGCAGTTCTTC
14,TRBD1,TRBV7-2,.,TRBJ2-5,CASSQQGNSETQYF,TGTGCCAGCAGTCAACAGGGGAATTCGGAGACCCAGTACTTC
14,.,TRBV7-9,.,TRBJ2-2,CASNRRGNTGELFF,TGTGCCAGCAATAGGAGGGGTAACACCGGGGAGCTGTTTTTT
15,.,TRBV7-9,.,TRBJ2-2,CASSLGQGKAGELFF,TGTGCCAGCAGCTTAGGGCAGGGGAAGGCCGGGGAGCTGTTTTTT
15,.,TRBV6-6,few,TRBJ2-6,CASSDRSSGANVLTF,TGTGCCAGCAGTGACAGATCCTCTGGGGCCAACGTCCTGACTTTC
14,.,TRBV7-2,.,TRBJ2-3,CASSLEVASDTQYF,TGTGCCAGCAGCTTAGAAGTAGCGTCAGATACGCAGTATTTT
15,TRBD1,TRBV28,.,TRBJ1-4,CASSLWGQGKKKLFF,TGTGCCAGCAGTTTATGGGGACAGGGAAAGAAAAAACTGTTTTTT
16,TRBD1,TRBV27,.,TRBJ1-2,CASSLNPGQGVDGYTF,TGTGCCAGCAGTTTGAATCCGGGACAGGGGGTTGATGGCTACACCTTC
14,.,TRBV18,once,TRBJ2-5,CASSPTNGKETQYF,TGTGCCAGCTCACCCACCAACGGGAAAGAGACCCAGTACTTC
16,TRBD2,TRBV4-2,.,TRBJ2-1,CASSQNGLAGVYEQFF,TGTGCCAGCAGCCAAAACGGACTAGCGGGAGTTTATGAGCAGTTCTTC
16,.,TRBV4-1,.,TRBJ1-2,CASSQDFAGQIYGYTF,TGCGCCAGCAGCCAAGATTTTGCGGGCCAGATATATGGCTACACCTTC
14,.,TRBV28,.,TRBJ1-2,CASSFLGESDGYTF,TGTGCCAGCAGTTTCCTCGGGGAATCCGATGGCTACACCTTC
14,.,TRBV5-5,.,TRBJ1-2,CASSLRRDGYGYTF,TGTGCCAGCAGCCTGAGGAGGGATGGCTATGGCTACACCTTC
13,TRBD1,TRBV7-3,once,TRBJ2-1,CASSLGQYNEQFF,TGTGCCAGCAGCTTGGGACAGTACAATGAGCAGTTCTTC
15,.,TRBV24-1,few,TRBJ2-7,CATSDNTGSSYEQYF,TGTGCCACCAGTGATAATACAGGTAGCTCCTACGAGCAGTACTTC
13,.,TRBV24-1,few,TRBJ1-1,CATSDFAGGEAFF,TGTGCCACCAGTGACTTTGCGGGGGGAGAAGCTTTCTTT
13,.,TRBV27,many,TRBJ2-3,CASSRQDLDTQYF,TGTGCCAGCAGCCGACAGGATTTGGATACGCAGTATTTT
16,.,TRBV27,.,TRBJ2-7,CASSFLWRGFSYEQYF,TGTGCCAGCAGTTTCCTGTGGCGGGGCTTCTCCTACGAGCAGTACTTC
14,.,TRBV5-1,.,TRBJ2-2,CASKQSPAPGELFF,TGCGCCAGCAAACAGTCGCCGGCCCCAGGGGAGCTGTTTTTT
12,.,TRBV10-3,few,TRBJ1-1,CAISTVDTEAFF,TGTGCCATCAGTACGGTCGACACTGAAGCTTTCTTT
17,TRBD1,TRBV27,few,TRBJ1-6,CASSLRAGTGYNSPLHF,TGTGCCAGCAGTTTACGAGCCGGGACAGGATATAATTCACCCCTCCACTTT
12,.,TRBV6-5,.,TRBJ1-5,CASGGAGQPQHF,TGTGCCAGCGGGGGCGCCGGACAGCCCCAGCATTTT
16,TRBD1,TRBV6-1,.,TRBJ1-6,CASSEGTGPLNSPLHF,TGTGCCAGCAGTGAAGGGACAGGACCTCTTAATTCACCCCTCCACTTT
13,TRBD1,TRBV3-1/TRBV3-2,once,TRBJ1-4,CASSNRGQEKLFF,TGTGCCAGCAGCAACAGGGGGCAGGAAAAACTGTTTTTT
12,TRBD2,TRBV2,.,TRBJ2-1,CASRVSGTEQFF,TGTGCCAGCAGGGTCAGCGGGACTGAGCAGTTCTTC
15,TRBD1,TRBV28,.,TRBJ1-3,CASKRDRGSGNTIYF,TGTGCCAGCAAGCGGGACAGGGGGTCTGGAAACACCATATATTTT